A single T cell receptor beta chain is shown here with its context. CDR3 size: 15 residues. V was pared by 3 bases and J by 1 base, with 11 bases between. The germline V gene has CDR1 WSHSY and CDR2 SAAADI. This sample stems from a study of blood T cell repertoires in COVID-19. Assay: immunoSEQ multiplex PCR; the TCRdb copy retains only in-frame clones and omits some. Here the sample spans about 130,000 clones, 70% to 90% being singletons. The rearrangement uses TRBV10-2 and TRBJ2-3; TRBD2 is a possible D gene (6 bases). Specimen: peripheral blood. The TCR originated in a woman aged 45-65 years who had recovered from COVID-19. The CDR3 protein is CASSEPGLGTDTQYF. The DNA for the CDR3 is TGCGCCAGCAGTGAACCGGGACTGGGCACAGATACGCAGTATTTT.